This is a list of T cell receptor beta chains from one sample in a study of beta chain features in type 1 diabetes. The method was immunoSEQ multiplex PCR; TCRdb's version includes in-frame clones alone and lacks a portion of them. The profile covers 140,000 or so clones, with roughly an eighth appearing a single time and around 1.2% taken by the ten largest. The sequenced material came from central memory CD4+ T cells from blood. These TCRs come from a man between 18 and 35 years old with type 1 diabetes. The CDR3 runs from the conserved cysteine through the conserved F or W. The D gene is left open where the match is weak. A row's size may be missing; if present it is once, few, many or a size class.

cdr3_aa	cdr3_nt	j_call	cdr3_length	d_call	clone_size	v_call
CASSPPRGGAGANVLTF	TGTGCCAGCTCACCGCCCCGGGGAGGCGCGGGGGCCAACGTCCTGACTTTC	TRBJ2-6	17	-	-	TRBV18
CASSLVSF	TGTGCCAGCAGTTTGGTATCTTTC	TRBJ2-7	8	-	many	TRBV28
CASSSANTGELFF	TGTGCCAGCTCATCAGCGAACACCGGGGAGCTGTTTTTT	TRBJ2-2	13	-	few	TRBV18
CASRDRGGNNEKLFF	TGTGCCAGCAGAGACAGGGGGGGAAATAATGAAAAACTGTTTTTT	TRBJ1-4	15	TRBD1	-	TRBV6-1
CAWSALLEGEQYF	TGTGCCTGGAGTGCCCTGTTGGAGGGGGAGCAGTACTTC	TRBJ2-7	13	-	once	TRBV30
CASSEGSVSDSPLHF	TGTGCCAGCAGTGAAGGGTCAGTATCCGATTCACCCCTCCACTTT	TRBJ1-6	15	-	-	TRBV2
CAMAGDHSYEQYF	TGTGCCATGGCGGGGGACCACTCCTACGAGCAGTACTTC	TRBJ2-7	13	TRBD2	medium-sized	TRBV10-3
CASRWTSLATDTQYF	TGTGCCAGCAGATGGACTAGCCTCGCGACAGATACGCAGTATTTT	TRBJ2-3	15	TRBD2	-	TRBV6-1
CASSLGGQGTTRNNEQFF	TGTGCCAGCAGCTTAGGGGGACAGGGAACTACCCGAAACAATGAGCAGTTCTTC	TRBJ2-1	18	TRBD1	few	TRBV7-8
CASSVGRSATEAFF	TGTGCCAGCAGTGTTGGACGGTCTGCAACTGAAGCTTTCTTT	TRBJ1-1	14	-	few	TRBV9
CSVGQGGYEQYF	TGCAGCGTTGGACAGGGGGGCTACGAGCAGTACTTC	TRBJ2-7	12	TRBD1	-	TRBV29-1
CASSPRTSAYEQYF	TGTGCCAGCAGCCCCAGGACTAGCGCCTACGAGCAGTACTTC	TRBJ2-7	14	TRBD2	many	TRBV7-8
CASSLGYDPYLWNEQFF	TGTGCCAGCAGCTTGGGGTACGACCCTTACCTTTGGAATGAGCAGTTCTTC	TRBJ2-1	17	-	-	TRBV7-2
CSVLGQGSNQPQHF	TGCAGCGTCCTCGGACAGGGAAGCAATCAGCCCCAGCATTTT	TRBJ1-5	14	TRBD1	few	TRBV29-1
CAWSVRGGSGSPLHF	TGTGCCTGGAGTGTACGGGGGGGAAGCGGTTCACCCCTCCACTTT	TRBJ1-6	15	-	-	TRBV30
CASRKGTEQETQYF	TGTGCCAGCAGAAAAGGGACAGAGCAAGAGACCCAGTACTTC	TRBJ2-5	14	TRBD1	many	TRBV7-2
CASSQYYQNTEAFF	TGTGCCAGCAGCCAGTATTATCAGAACACTGAAGCTTTCTTT	TRBJ1-1	14	-	-	TRBV16
CASSPSGANTGELFF	TGTGCCAGCTCACCGTCAGGTGCGAACACCGGGGAGCTGTTTTTT	TRBJ2-2	15	-	few	TRBV18
CASSLEQETQYF	TGCGCCAGCAGCTTGGAACAAGAGACCCAGTACTTC	TRBJ2-5	12	-	few	TRBV5-1
CASSLEGRNTEAFF	TGCGCCAGCAGCTTGGAGGGGAGGAACACTGAAGCTTTCTTT	TRBJ1-1	14	-	-	TRBV5-1
CSVTTGSREQYF	TGCAGCGTGACAACAGGGTCCAGGGAGCAGTACTTC	TRBJ2-7	12	-	-	TRBV29-1
CASTYTRTGNQPQHF	TGTGCCAGCACCTACACTCGGACAGGGAATCAGCCCCAGCATTTT	TRBJ1-5	15	TRBD1	-	TRBV6-6
CASKSVGDTQYF	TGTGCCAGCAAATCCGTCGGGGATACGCAGTATTTT	TRBJ2-3	12	-	few	TRBV6-6
CASSVKGRGSDIQYF	TGTGCCAGCAGCGTAAAAGGGAGGGGATCGGACATTCAGTACTTC	TRBJ2-4	15	TRBD2	few	TRBV9
CASSSKTGTIEAFF	TGCGCCAGCAGCTCAAAAACCGGGACCATTGAAGCTTTCTTT	TRBJ1-1	14	-	-	TRBV5-1
CSVAGPSGNTIYF	TGCAGCGTTGCTGGCCCCTCTGGAAACACCATATATTTT	TRBJ1-3	13	-	few	TRBV29-1
CASSPSGGRAILYGYTF	TGTGCCAGCAGCCCCTCGGGGGGCAGAGCGATTCTCTATGGCTACACCTTC	TRBJ1-2	17	-	-	TRBV5-4
CASSTHGMSLHF	TGTGCCAGCAGCACCCACGGGATGTCCCTCCACTTT	TRBJ1-6	12	-	many	TRBV5-6
CASSSDITDTQYF	TGTGCCAGCTCATCAGACATCACAGATACGCAGTATTTT	TRBJ2-3	13	-	-	TRBV18
CASSPPGELFF	TGTGCCAGCAGTCCCCCCGGGGAGCTGTTTTTT	TRBJ2-2	11	-	few	TRBV6-6
CASSLDREKLFF	TGTGCCAGCAGCTTGGACAGAGAAAAACTGTTTTTT	TRBJ1-4	12	-	-	TRBV5-6
CASSLVRTVLNTEAFF	TGTGCCAGCAGTCTAGTCCGGACAGTTTTGAACACTGAAGCTTTCTTT	TRBJ1-1	16	-	-	TRBV2
CASSPTAGTGANVLTF	TGTGCCAGCTCACCTACGGCGGGGACTGGGGCCAACGTCCTGACTTTC	TRBJ2-6	16	-	-	TRBV18
CASSLVAGPAGDTQYF	TGTGCCAGCAGCTTGGTAGCGGGCCCCGCTGGAGATACGCAGTATTTT	TRBJ2-3	16	TRBD2	-	TRBV7-8
CASSQPTSGNTDTQYF	TGCGCCAGCAGCCAACCGACTAGCGGAAACACAGATACGCAGTATTTT	TRBJ2-3	16	TRBD2	-	TRBV4-1
CATSRHLGGEAEAFF	TGTGCCACCAGCAGACACCTAGGGGGCGAGGCCGAAGCTTTCTTT	TRBJ1-1	15	TRBD1	many	TRBV15
CASSLLAGPQETQYF	TGTGCCAGCAGCTTGTTGGCGGGCCCCCAAGAGACCCAGTACTTC	TRBJ2-5	15	-	-	TRBV7-3
CASSSWGPGELFF	TGTGCCAGCAGCTCATGGGGTCCCGGGGAGCTGTTTTTT	TRBJ2-2	13	-	-	TRBV9
CSVRTLGNTEAFF	TGCAGCGTTCGTACGCTTGGGAACACTGAAGCTTTCTTT	TRBJ1-1	13	-	-	TRBV29-1
CASSLLGMETQYF	TGTGCCAGCAGCCTTTTGGGTATGGAGACCCAGTACTTC	TRBJ2-5	13	-	many	TRBV7-9
CASSSRDRGRMHRQPQHF	TGTGCCAGCAGTTCCCGGGACAGGGGGCGTATGCACCGTCAGCCCCAGCATTTT	TRBJ1-5	18	TRBD1	few	TRBV6-9
CSVQPLGGGNEKLFF	TGCAGCGTCCAACCTCTGGGCGGGGGTAATGAAAAACTGTTTTTT	TRBJ1-4	15	-	-	TRBV29-1
CASSRTDRTTQYF	TGTGCCAGCTCACGAACAGACAGGACTACGCAGTATTTT	TRBJ2-3	13	-	-	TRBV18
CASSLGGADTEAFF	TGTGCCAGCAGCCTCGGGGGCGCAGACACTGAAGCTTTCTTT	TRBJ1-1	14	-	-	TRBV9
CASSQRQLNTEAFF	TGCGCCAGCAGCCAAAGACAGTTAAACACTGAAGCTTTCTTT	TRBJ1-1	14	-	-	TRBV4-1
CASSVPGPSTDTQYF	TGTGCCAGCAGCGTACCGGGGCCCTCCACAGATACGCAGTATTTT	TRBJ2-3	15	-	-	TRBV9
CASGIGPIGSPLHF	TGTGCCAGCGGAATTGGGCCTATCGGTTCACCCCTCCACTTT	TRBJ1-6	14	-	few	TRBV7-9
CASSQGGAMSGTDTQYF	TGTGCCAGCAGCCAAGGGGGGGCTATGTCTGGCACAGATACGCAGTATTTT	TRBJ2-3	17	-	-	TRBV13
CASSTQYNEQFF	TGTGCCAGCAGCACACAATACAATGAGCAGTTCTTC	TRBJ2-1	12	-	-	TRBV7-9
CASSQGAGGKYNEQFF	TGCGCCAGCAGCCAGGGCGCGGGGGGAAAATACAATGAGCAGTTCTTC	TRBJ2-1	16	TRBD2	-	TRBV4-1
CAWSVGGKVETQYF	TGTGCCTGGAGTGTAGGGGGTAAGGTGGAGACCCAGTACTTC	TRBJ2-5	14	-	many	TRBV30
CASSLVRGTMNTEAFF	TGTGCCAGCAGCTTGGTCCGAGGGACCATGAACACTGAAGCTTTCTTT	TRBJ1-1	16	-	-	TRBV5-4
CASSLEIGETYGYTF	TGTGCCAGCAGTTTAGAAATTGGAGAAACTTATGGCTACACCTTC	TRBJ1-2	15	-	few	TRBV27
CASSSSRGLSNQPQHF	TGTGCCAGCTCATCTAGTAGGGGCCTCAGCAATCAGCCCCAGCATTTT	TRBJ1-5	16	-	-	TRBV18